The clone carrying this T cell receptor beta chain showed up just a few times. Through a sample-barcoded 5' primer and a J-beta primer mix, a second PCR was run for roughly 7 to 12 cycles. In TCRdb, the 5' RACE reads were re-called with MiXCR into one record per CDR3 protein. The table includes more than 1.4 million distinct CDR3 sequences, approximately 38% detected once. This entry comes from a study of blood T cells in healthy people across ages. CDR3 size: 12 residues. Trimming removed 7 bases from V and 1 base from J, with 10 bases in between. Germline V gives CDR1 SQVTM, CDR2 ANQGSEA. The origin of this receptor is a woman aged 18-29 years in good health. The sequenced sample was blood. The chain joins TRBV29-1 to TRBJ1-2; D not certain. The CDR3 reads CSARTFNYGYTF. The CDR3 bases are TGCAGCGCCCGGACCTTTAACTATGGCTACACCTTC.